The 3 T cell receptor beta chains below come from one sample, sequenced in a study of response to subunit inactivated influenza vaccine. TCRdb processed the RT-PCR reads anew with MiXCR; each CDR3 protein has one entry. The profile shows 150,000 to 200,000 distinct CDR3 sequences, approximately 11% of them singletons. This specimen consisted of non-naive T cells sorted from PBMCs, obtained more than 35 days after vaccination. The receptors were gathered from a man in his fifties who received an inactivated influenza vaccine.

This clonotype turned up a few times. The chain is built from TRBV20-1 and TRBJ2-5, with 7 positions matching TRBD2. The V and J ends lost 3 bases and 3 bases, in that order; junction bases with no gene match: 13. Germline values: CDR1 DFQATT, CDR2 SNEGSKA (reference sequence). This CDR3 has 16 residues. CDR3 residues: CSASAFQRGPKETQYF. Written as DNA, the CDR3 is TGCAGTGCTAGTGCGTTCCAGCGGGGACCGAAAGAGACCCAGTACTTC.

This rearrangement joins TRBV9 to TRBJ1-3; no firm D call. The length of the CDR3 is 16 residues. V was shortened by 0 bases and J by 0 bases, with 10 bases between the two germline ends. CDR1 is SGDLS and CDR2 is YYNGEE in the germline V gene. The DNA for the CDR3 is TGTGCCAGCAGCGTAGGAACAGAGAGCTCTGGAAACACCATATATTTT. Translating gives CASSVGTESSGNTIYF.

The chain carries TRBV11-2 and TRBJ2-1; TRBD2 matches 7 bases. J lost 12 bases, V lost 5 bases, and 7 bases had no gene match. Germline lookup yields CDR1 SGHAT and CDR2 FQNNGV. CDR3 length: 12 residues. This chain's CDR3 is CASSLWGGGQFF. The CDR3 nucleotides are TGTGCCAGCAGCCTCTGGGGGGGGGGGCAGTTCTTC.